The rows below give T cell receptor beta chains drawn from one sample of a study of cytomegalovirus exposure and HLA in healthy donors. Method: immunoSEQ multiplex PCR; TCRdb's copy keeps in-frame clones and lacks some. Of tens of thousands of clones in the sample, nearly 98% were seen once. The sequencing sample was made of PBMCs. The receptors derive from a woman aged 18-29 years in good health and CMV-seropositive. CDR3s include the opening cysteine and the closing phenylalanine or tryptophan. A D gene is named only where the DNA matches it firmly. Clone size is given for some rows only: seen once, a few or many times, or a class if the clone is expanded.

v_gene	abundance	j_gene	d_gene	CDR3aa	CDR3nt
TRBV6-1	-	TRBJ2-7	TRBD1	CASRRTGVSYEQYF	TGTGCCAGCAGGAGGACAGGGGTCTCCTACGAGCAGTACTTC
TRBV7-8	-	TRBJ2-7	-	CASSRPRIPYEQYF	TGTGCCAGCAGCCGACCGAGGATACCCTACGAGCAGTACTTC
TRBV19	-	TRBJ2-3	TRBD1	CASSDRVMDTQYF	TGTGCCAGTTCGGACAGGGTAATGGATACGCAGTATTTT
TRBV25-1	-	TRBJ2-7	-	CASREGGSYEQYF	TGTGCCAGCAGGGAGGGGGGGAGTTACGAGCAGTACTTC
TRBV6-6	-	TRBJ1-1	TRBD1	CASTPDRGVSTEAFF	TGTGCCAGCACCCCCGACAGGGGGGTGAGTACTGAAGCTTTCTTT
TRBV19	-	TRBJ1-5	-	CASSIGGQISNQPQHF	TGTGCCAGTAGTATAGGGGGCCAGATTAGCAATCAGCCCCAGCATTTT
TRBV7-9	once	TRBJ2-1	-	CASSFTGQKYNEQFF	TGTGCCAGCAGCTTCACGGGACAAAAATACAATGAGCAGTTCTTC
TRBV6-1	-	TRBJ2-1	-	CASSLLGGNEQFF	TGTGCCAGCAGCCTCTTAGGGGGAAATGAGCAGTTCTTC
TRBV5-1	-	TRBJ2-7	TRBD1	CASSSQDRVYEQYF	TGCGCCAGCAGCTCCCAGGACAGGGTGTACGAGCAGTACTTC
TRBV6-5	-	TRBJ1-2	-	CASTGDNYGYTF	TGTGCCAGCACCGGAGATAACTATGGCTACACCTTC
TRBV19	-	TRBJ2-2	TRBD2	CASSPQGLAVNTGELFF	TGTGCCAGTAGTCCCCAAGGCCTAGCGGTTAACACCGGGGAGCTGTTTTTT
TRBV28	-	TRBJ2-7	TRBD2	CASTPGLAGAQEQYF	TGTGCCAGCACTCCGGGACTAGCGGGAGCCCAAGAGCAGTACTTC
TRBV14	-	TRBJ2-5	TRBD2	CASSPTSFQETQYF	TGTGCCAGCAGCCCGACTAGCTTCCAAGAGACCCAGTACTTC
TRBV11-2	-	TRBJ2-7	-	CASSLPSRDSEQYF	TGTGCCAGCAGCTTACCCAGCAGGGACTCCGAGCAGTACTTC
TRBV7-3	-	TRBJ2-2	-	CASSQMPGELFF	TGTGCCAGCAGTCAGATGCCCGGGGAGCTGTTTTTT
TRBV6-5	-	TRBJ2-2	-	CASSPTVNTGELFF	TGTGCCAGCAGCCCGACAGTAAACACCGGGGAGCTGTTTTTT
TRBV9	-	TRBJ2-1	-	CASSPSGGVGQFF	TGTGCCAGCAGCCCCAGCGGTGGGGTCGGGCAGTTCTTC
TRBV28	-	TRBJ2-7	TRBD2	CASTLGGRIDEQYF	TGTGCCAGCACCCTCGGGGGGAGGATCGACGAGCAGTACTTC
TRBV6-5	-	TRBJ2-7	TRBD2	CASSESGRAVEQYF	TGTGCCAGCAGTGAAAGCGGGAGGGCCGTCGAGCAGTACTTC
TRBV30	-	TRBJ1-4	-	CAWSSPRVGSEKLFF	TGTGCCTGGAGTTCCCCCAGGGTGGGAAGTGAAAAACTGTTTTTT
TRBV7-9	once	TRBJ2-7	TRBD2	CASSAPGLADSYEQYF	TGTGCCAGCAGCGCCCCGGGACTAGCGGACTCCTACGAGCAGTACTTC
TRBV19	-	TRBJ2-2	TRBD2	CASKRSSGSLGTGELFF	TGTGCCAGTAAAAGGTCTAGCGGGAGTCTCGGCACCGGGGAGCTGTTTTTT
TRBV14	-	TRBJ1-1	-	CASSPGAAGTEAFF	TGTGCCAGCAGCCCAGGAGCGGCGGGCACTGAAGCTTTCTTT
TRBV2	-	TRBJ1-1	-	CASSEARAGNTEAFF	TGTGCCAGCAGTGAAGCGCGTGCAGGGAACACTGAAGCTTTCTTT
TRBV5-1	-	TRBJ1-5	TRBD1	CASREGTEPSNQPQHF	TGCGCCAGCAGGGAAGGGACAGAACCTAGCAATCAGCCCCAGCATTTT
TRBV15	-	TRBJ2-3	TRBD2	CATSRDLASGSADTQYF	TGTGCCACCAGCAGAGATTTGGCTAGCGGGAGCGCAGATACGCAGTATTTT
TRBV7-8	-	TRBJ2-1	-	CASRPGLRYNEQFF	TGTGCCAGCCGACCGGGACTGAGATACAATGAGCAGTTCTTC
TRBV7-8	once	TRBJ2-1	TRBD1	CASSLGTGLYNEQFF	TGTGCCAGCAGCCTCGGGACAGGGCTTTACAATGAGCAGTTCTTC
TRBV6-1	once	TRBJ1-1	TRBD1	CATPDRGGLAFF	TGTGCCACTCCAGACAGGGGAGGACTCGCTTTCTTT
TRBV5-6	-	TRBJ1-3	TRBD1	CASSLGQGASGNTIYF	TGTGCCAGCAGCCTCGGACAGGGGGCTTCTGGAAACACCATATATTTT
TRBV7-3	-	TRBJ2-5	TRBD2	CASSQGTSGMETQYF	TGTGCCAGCAGCCAGGGGACTAGCGGGATGGAGACCCAGTACTTC
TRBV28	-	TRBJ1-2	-	CASSLSGRNYGYTF	TGTGCCAGCAGTTTAAGCGGCAGGAACTATGGCTACACCTTC
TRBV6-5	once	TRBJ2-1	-	CASRRTHNEQFF	TGTGCCAGCAGGCGGACTCACAATGAGCAGTTCTTC
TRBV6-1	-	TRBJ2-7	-	CASSESVSYEQYF	TGTGCCAGCAGTGAGTCCGTCTCCTACGAGCAGTACTTC
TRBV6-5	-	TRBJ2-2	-	CASSPYRVNTGELFF	TGTGCCAGCAGTCCTTACAGGGTGAACACCGGGGAGCTGTTTTTT
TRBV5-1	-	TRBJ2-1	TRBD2	CASSLVASGDNEQFF	TGCGCCAGCAGCTTGGTCGCTAGCGGGGACAATGAGCAGTTCTTC
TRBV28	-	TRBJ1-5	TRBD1	CASSRTGIHQPQHF	TGTGCCAGCAGCAGGACAGGGATTCATCAGCCCCAGCATTTT
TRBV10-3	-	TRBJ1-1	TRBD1	CAISEAEGQGEGNTEAFF	TGTGCCATCAGTGAGGCCGAGGGACAGGGCGAGGGGAACACTGAAGCTTTCTTT
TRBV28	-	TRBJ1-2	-	CASRAGQNYGYTF	TGTGCCAGCAGGGCGGGGCAGAACTATGGCTACACCTTC
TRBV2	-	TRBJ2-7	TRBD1	CATTGQGYEQYF	TGTGCCACGACGGGACAGGGGTACGAGCAGTACTTC
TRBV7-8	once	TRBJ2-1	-	CASSPLGIAYNEQFF	TGTGCCAGCAGCCCCCTCGGGATAGCGTACAATGAGCAGTTCTTC
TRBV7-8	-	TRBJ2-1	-	CASSFTREQFF	TGTGCCAGCAGCTTTACTCGTGAGCAGTTCTTC
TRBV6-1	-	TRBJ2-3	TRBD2	CASRLAGGGDTQYF	TGTGCCAGCAGGTTAGCGGGAGGAGGAGATACGCAGTATTTT
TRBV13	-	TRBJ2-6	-	CASSLGRGDSGANVLTF	TGTGCCAGCAGCCTCGGCAGGGGGGACTCTGGGGCCAACGTCCTGACTTTC
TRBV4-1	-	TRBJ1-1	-	CASRVIAQGGGTEAFF	TGCGCCAGCAGAGTTATAGCACAGGGCGGGGGCACTGAAGCTTTCTTT
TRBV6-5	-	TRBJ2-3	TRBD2	CASSFLAGTDTQYF	TGTGCCAGCAGTTTTCTAGCGGGCACAGATACGCAGTATTTT
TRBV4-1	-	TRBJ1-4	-	CASSQDTGGGEKLFF	TGCGCCAGCAGCCAAGATACGGGGGGAGGTGAAAAACTGTTTTTT
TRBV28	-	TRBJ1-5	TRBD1	CASSPEQGGSNQPQHF	TGTGCCAGCAGCCCCGAGCAGGGGGGTAGCAATCAGCCCCAGCATTTT
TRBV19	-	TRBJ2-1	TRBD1	CASTGQGAIGEQFF	TGTGCCAGTACCGGACAGGGGGCGATCGGTGAGCAGTTCTTC
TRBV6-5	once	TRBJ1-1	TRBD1	CASSYADRPEAFF	TGTGCCAGCAGTTACGCGGACAGGCCTGAAGCTTTCTTT
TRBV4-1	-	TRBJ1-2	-	CASSQEADNYGYTF	TGCGCCAGCAGCCAAGAGGCGGATAACTATGGCTACACCTTC
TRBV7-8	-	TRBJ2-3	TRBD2	CASSSLTSGSEGDTQYF	TGTGCCAGCAGCTCCCTGACTAGCGGGAGTGAGGGAGATACGCAGTATTTT
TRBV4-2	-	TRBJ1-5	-	CASSSRAGSNQPQHF	TGTGCCAGCAGCTCCAGGGCCGGCAGCAATCAGCCCCAGCATTTT
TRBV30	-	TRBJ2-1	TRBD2	CAWSPRTSPYNEQFF	TGTGCCTGGAGTCCGCGGACTAGCCCCTACAATGAGCAGTTCTTC
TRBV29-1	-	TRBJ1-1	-	CSVEATGTMNTEAFF	TGCAGCGTTGAAGCCACCGGGACAATGAACACTGAAGCTTTCTTT
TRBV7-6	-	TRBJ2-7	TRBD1	CASSLAGQYHEQYF	TGTGCCAGCAGCTTAGCGGGACAGTATCACGAGCAGTACTTC
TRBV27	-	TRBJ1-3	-	CASSLGGLRGNTIYF	TGTGCCAGCAGTTTAGGGGGGTTGAGGGGAAACACCATATATTTT
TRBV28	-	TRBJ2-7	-	CASSTSGESSYEQYF	TGTGCCAGCAGCACCTCTGGGGAGAGCTCCTACGAGCAGTACTTC
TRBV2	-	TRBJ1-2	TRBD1	CASSAGTGRRVYGYTF	TGTGCCAGCAGTGCCGGGACAGGGAGAAGAGTTTATGGCTACACCTTC